These 10 T cell receptor beta chains originate from one sample sequenced in a study of blood T cell repertoires in COVID-19 (dated by TCRdb to about 2020). The library was produced with the immunoSEQ multiplex PCR assay. As stored in TCRdb, this immuneACCESS dataset retains in-frame rearrangements with V and J assigned. A fraction of the clones does not appear; measured against another copy, unresolved V genes explain less than half of the discrepancy, and the remainder lacks a known reason. This sample comprises 90,000 to 120,000 clones, about four fifths of them detected only once. About 4% of the sample is held by the ten biggest clonotypes. Sequenced: peripheral blood. Receptors were obtained from a woman aged 70-85 years with acute or convalescent COVID-19.

The chain combines TRBV11-3 with TRBJ1-1; no clear D. Germline V CDR1 and CDR2: SGHNT, YENEEA. The CDR3 has 13 residues. The germline V and J ends were trimmed by 5 bases and 0 bases, with 7 bases remaining between them. The CDR3 region is CASSTQLNTEAFF. DNA for the CDR3: TGTGCCAGCAGCACACAGCTGAACACTGAAGCTTTCTTT. The whole variable domain, remainder taken from reference TRBV11-3 and TRBJ1-1, is EAGVVQSPRYKIIEKKQPVAFWCNPISGHNTLYWYLQNLGQGPELLIRYENEEAVDDSQLPKDRFSAERLKGVDSTLKIQPAELGDSAVYLCASSTQLNTEAFFGQGTRLTVV.

This sequence joins TRBV4-2 and TRBJ1-4, with 8 bases that match TRBD1. This CDR3 region has 17 residues. Trimming removed 1 base from V and 7 bases from J; junction bases left unmatched: 11. Looked up from germline, CDR1 is LGHNA and CDR2 is YNFKEQ. CDR3 nucleotide sequence: TGTGCCAGCAGCCAAGTAATGGTCGGACAGGGCGGTGAAAAACTGTTTTTT. Translated: CASSQVMVGQGGEKLFF.

This chain uses TRBV5-1 with TRBJ2-2, with 8 bases identical to TRBD1. Losses at the gene ends were 4 bases for V and 5 bases for J; bases not matched to a gene: 7. Germline V gives CDR1 SGHRS, CDR2 YFSETQ. CDR3 length: 15 amino acids. The CDR3 loop reads CASSPGTGPTGELFF. CDR3 in DNA: TGCGCCAGCAGCCCAGGGACAGGCCCAACCGGGGAGCTGTTTTTT.

CDR3 protein: CASRNGARGRRFQPQHF. The CDR3 coding sequence is TGTGCCAGCAGGAACGGCGCCCGCGGGAGAAGGTTTCAGCCCCAGCATTTT. V and J are TRBV28 and TRBJ1-5; no reliable D call. V lost 6 bases and J 6 bases, leaving 24 bases between the germline ends. There are 17 residues in the CDR3. Per germline, CDR1 MDHEN and CDR2 SYDVKM.

The rearrangement joins TRBV14 to TRBJ1-1; D not resolved. V lost 2 bases and J 3 bases, leaving 7 bases between the germline ends. Germline CDR1 and CDR2: SGHDN and FVKESK. The CDR3 is 13 amino acids. This CDR3 reads CASSQFSYTEAFF. As DNA, the CDR3 is TGTGCCAGCAGCCAATTCTCCTACACTGAAGCTTTCTTT. Based on the CDR3 plus reference TRBV14 and TRBJ1-1, the full variable domain is EAGVTQFPSHSVIEKGQTVTLRCDPISGHDNLYWYRRVMGKEIKFLLHFVKESKQDESGMPNNRFLAERTGGTYSTLKVQPAELEDSGVYFCASSQFSYTEAFFGQGTRLTVV.

The gene calls are TRBV7-9 and TRBJ1-6; TRBD1 is a possible D gene (5 bases). V gave up 1 base and J gave up 4 bases, with 14 bases separating them. Germline V gene data show CDR1 as SEHNR and CDR2 as FQNEAQ (reference sequence). This CDR3 has 17 amino acids. This chain's CDR3 is CASSLGWSEGYNSPLHF. For the CDR3, the DNA is TGTGCCAGCAGCTTAGGGTGGTCGGAGGGGTATAATTCACCCCTCCACTTT.

CDR3 amino acids: CASSYGPGGVGTEAFF. Written as DNA, the CDR3 is TGTGCCAGCAGTTACGGACCAGGGGGCGTAGGAACTGAAGCTTTCTTT. The chain is built from TRBV27 and TRBJ1-1, with TRBD1 matching 8 bases. Germline loops: CDR1 MNHEY, CDR2 SMNVEV (reference sequence). After removal of 4 bases from V and 5 bases from J, the junction contained 12 bases not matched to a gene. The CDR3 has 16 amino acids.

The V gene is TRBV28, the J gene TRBJ1-2; possible D gene TRBD1, 5 bases. The CDR3 has 18 amino acids. In germline, CDR1 is MDHEN, CDR2 SYDVKM. V was trimmed by 3 bases and J by 8 bases, leaving 28 bases between them. The CDR3 DNA reads TGTGCCAGCAGTTTTCTTGGCCCAATTACTGGACATTTAAGAGGCTACACCTTC. This codes for CASSFLGPITGHLRGYTF.

A word on this clone: The sample contains more than one DNA sequence encoding this CDR3. The chain employs TRBV7-2 and TRBJ1-5; TRBD1 aligns across 7 bases. CDR1 SGHTA and CDR2 FQGNSA come from the germline V gene. This CDR3 region has 15 residues. J gave up 4 bases and V 1 base, and 4 bases lay outside the gene matches. CDR3 in amino acids: CASSLDRGLNQPQHF. The CDR3 DNA sequence: TGTGCCAGCAGCTTAGACAGGGGCCTAAATCAGCCCCAGCATTTT.

The chain carries TRBV7-2 and TRBJ2-7, with 7 positions matching TRBD2. The CDR3 runs to 14 residues. Germline-derived CDR1 and CDR2 are SGHTA and FQGNSA. Trimming removed 2 bases from V and 2 bases from J; junction bases left unmatched: 3. The CDR3 loop reads CASSLSLAAYEQYF. CDR3 in DNA: TGTGCCAGCAGCTTAAGTCTAGCGGCCTACGAGCAGTACTTC. Drawing the rest from reference TRBV7-2 and TRBJ2-7, the complete variable domain is GAGVSQSPSNKVTEKGKDVELRCDPISGHTALYWYRQSLGQGLEFLIYFQGNSAPDKSGLPSDRFSAERTGGSVSTLTIQRTQQEDSAVYLCASSLSLAAYEQYFGPGTRLTVT.